Listed below are T cell receptor beta chains from one sample, sequenced in a study of shared clonotypes between healthy human individuals. Measured with immunoSEQ multiplex PCR; TCRdb has only the in-frame clones, and not every one. The repertoire holds around 2,000,000 clones, with roughly 94% as singletons. The sample consisted of naive CD8+ T cells sorted from blood. The source of these receptors is a man aged 18 to 30 in good health. Each CDR3 is given with its conserved first and last residue. D genes are given only for firm matches. Part of the rows lack a size; the others show once, few, many or a class for expanded clones.

J	D	V	size	CDR3	DNA
TRBJ2-7	-	TRBV28	-	CASSFRLGGYEQYF	TGTGCCAGCAGTTTTAGGCTAGGGGGCTACGAGCAGTACTTC
TRBJ1-1	TRBD1	TRBV4-1	-	CASSLAGGARTEAFF	TGCGCCAGCAGCCTGGCAGGGGGCGCGAGGACTGAAGCTTTCTTT
TRBJ1-2	TRBD1	TRBV27	-	CASSPASGGYGYTF	TGTGCCAGCAGCCCGGCCTCAGGGGGCTATGGCTACACCTTC
TRBJ2-5	-	TRBV28	-	CASSWEVTGRETQYF	TGTGCCAGCAGTTGGGAGGTAACAGGGAGAGAGACCCAGTACTTC
TRBJ2-7	-	TRBV7-8	-	CASSLRVETLTISEQYF	TGTGCCAGCAGCTTAAGGGTGGAGACACTGACCATCTCCGAGCAGTACTTC
TRBJ2-5	-	TRBV6-5	-	CASSQANQETQYF	TGTGCCAGCAGTCAGGCAAACCAAGAGACCCAGTACTTC
TRBJ2-3	-	TRBV7-9	-	CASSLGGGGTDTQYF	TGTGCCAGCAGCTTAGGAGGGGGGGGCACAGATACGCAGTATTTT
TRBJ1-1	-	TRBV27	-	CASSFVGGGTEAFF	TGTGCCAGCAGTTTTGTTGGCGGAGGAACTGAAGCTTTCTTT
TRBJ1-5	-	TRBV27	once	CASSYGGSQPQHF	TGTGCCAGCAGTTATGGGGGGAGTCAGCCCCAGCATTTT
TRBJ2-5	-	TRBV7-9	-	CASSLVVGRIHETQYF	TGTGCCAGCAGCTTAGTCGTAGGCAGGATTCACGAGACCCAGTACTTC
TRBJ2-5	-	TRBV7-2	-	CASSHGIAAIQETQYF	TGTGCCAGCAGCCACGGGATAGCGGCGATCCAAGAGACCCAGTACTTC
TRBJ2-5	-	TRBV4-1	-	CASSTRYQETQYF	TGCGCCAGCAGCACGAGATACCAAGAGACCCAGTACTTC
TRBJ1-1	TRBD1	TRBV28	-	CASSRPGPGQGLFWNTEAFF	TGTGCCAGCAGCCGACCTGGACCGGGACAGGGCCTTTTTTGGAACACTGAAGCTTTCTTT
TRBJ2-7	-	TRBV11-2	-	CASSLKGSYEQYF	TGTGCCAGCAGCTTAAAGGGGTCCTACGAGCAGTACTTC
TRBJ2-7	-	TRBV4-1	-	CASSQEDDSPEQYF	TGCGCCAGCAGCCAAGAGGATGACAGTCCCGAGCAGTACTTC
TRBJ2-2	-	TRBV7-2	-	CASSQNKNTGELFF	TGTGCCAGCAGCCAAAACAAGAACACCGGGGAGCTGTTTTTT
TRBJ2-1	TRBD2	TRBV4-3	-	CASSQGAGGGSYNEQFF	TGCGCCAGCAGCCAAGGGGCGGGAGGGGGCTCCTACAATGAGCAGTTCTTC
TRBJ2-5	-	TRBV9	-	CASSVGASLGETQYF	TGTGCCAGCAGCGTAGGGGCTAGCCTAGGGGAGACCCAGTACTTC
TRBJ2-3	-	TRBV25-1	-	CASSDGITDTQYF	TGTGCCAGCAGTGATGGTATCACAGATACGCAGTATTTT
TRBJ1-1	TRBD1	TRBV10-3	-	CAISDGQGYTEAFF	TGTGCCATCAGTGACGGACAGGGGTACACTGAAGCTTTCTTT
TRBJ1-1	TRBD1	TRBV10-1	many	CASSESYRGTEAFF	TGCGCCAGCAGTGAGTCCTACAGGGGCACTGAAGCTTTCTTT